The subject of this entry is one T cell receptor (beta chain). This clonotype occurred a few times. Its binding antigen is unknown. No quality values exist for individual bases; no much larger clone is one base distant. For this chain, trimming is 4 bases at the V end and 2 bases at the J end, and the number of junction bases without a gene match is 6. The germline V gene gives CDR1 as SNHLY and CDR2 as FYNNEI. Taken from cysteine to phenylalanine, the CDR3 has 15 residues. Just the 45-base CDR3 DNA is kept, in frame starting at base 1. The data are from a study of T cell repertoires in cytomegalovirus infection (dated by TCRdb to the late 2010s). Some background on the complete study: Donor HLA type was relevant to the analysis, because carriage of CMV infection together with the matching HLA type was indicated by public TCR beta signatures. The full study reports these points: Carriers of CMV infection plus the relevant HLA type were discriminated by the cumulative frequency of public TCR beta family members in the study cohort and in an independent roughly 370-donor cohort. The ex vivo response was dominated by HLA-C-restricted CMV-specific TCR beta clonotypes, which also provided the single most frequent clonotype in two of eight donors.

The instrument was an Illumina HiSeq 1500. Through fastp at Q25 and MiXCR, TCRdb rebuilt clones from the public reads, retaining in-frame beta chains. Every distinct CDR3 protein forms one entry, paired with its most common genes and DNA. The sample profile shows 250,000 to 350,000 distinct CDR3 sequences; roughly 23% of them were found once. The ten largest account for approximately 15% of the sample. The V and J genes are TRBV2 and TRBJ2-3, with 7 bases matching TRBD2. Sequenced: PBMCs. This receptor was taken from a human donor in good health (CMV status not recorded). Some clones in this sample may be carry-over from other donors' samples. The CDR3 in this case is CASSAGGLTTDTQYF. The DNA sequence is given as TGTGCCAGCAGTGCTGGGGGACTAACCACAGATACGCAGTATTTT. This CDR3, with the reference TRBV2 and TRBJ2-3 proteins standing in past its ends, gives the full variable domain EPEVTQTPSHQVTQMGQEVILRCVPISNHLYFYWYRQILGQKVEFLVSFYNNEISEKSEIFDDQFSVERPDGSNFTLKIRSTKLEDSAMYFCASSAGGLTTDTQYFGPGTRLTVL.